The 15 T cell receptor beta chains below all came from one sample that was sequenced in a study of blood T cell repertoires in COVID-19. Repertoires were generated with immunoSEQ multiplex PCR, while TCRdb's copy carries only in-frame clones and drops some. The data contain some 180,000 clones, around 90% of them seen just once; the ten biggest clones take up 2.5% to 3%. The sequenced material came from peripheral blood. The receptors shown here come from a woman of 80 years or more with COVID-19, enrolled during active disease.

The J gene is TRBJ2-7, the V gene TRBV5-1; the match to TRBD2 covers 7 bases. Germline CDR1 and CDR2: SGHRS and YFSETQ. Unmatched junction bases numbered 7, after V lost 0 bases and J lost 4 bases. The CDR3 covers 15 residues. Here the CDR3 DNA reads TGCGCCAGCAGCTTGGGCACTAGCGAGCGGTACGAGCAGTACTTC. Protein: CASSLGTSERYEQYF. The full variable domain, its missing parts supplied by reference TRBV5-1 and TRBJ2-7, is KAGVTQTPRYLIKTRGQQVTLSCSPISGHRSVSWYQQTPGQGLQFLFEYFSETQRNKGNFPGRFSGRQFSNSRSEMNVSTLELGDSALYLCASSLGTSERYEQYFGPGTRLTVT.

The chain recombines TRBV28 with TRBJ1-2; a weak D match, TRBD1 (5 bases). Trimming took off 8 bases at V and 8 bases at J, with 18 bases between the two ends. From germline, CDR1 is MDHEN and CDR2 SYDVKM. This CDR3 is built from 13 residues. The CDR3 spells CASHGRGSQGYTF. Here the CDR3 DNA reads TGTGCCAGCCACGGAAGGGGCAGTCAGGGCTACACCTTC.

The chain joins TRBV3-1 (or the pseudogene TRBV3-2) to TRBJ2-3; D possibly corresponds to TRBD2 (6 bases). This CDR3 region has 19 residues. CDR1 is LGHDT and CDR2 is YNNKEL in the germline V gene (reference sequence). With 2 bases removed from V and 1 base from J, the gap between germline ends came to 22 bases. CDR3 in DNA: TGTGCCAGCAGCCAACACACCGCAGGGAGGCCGGGGGGCACAGATACGCAGTATTTT. Translating it yields CASSQHTAGRPGGTDTQYF.

V gene TRBV3-1 (or the pseudogene TRBV3-2) combines with J gene TRBJ2-3; 12 nucleotides align to TRBD2. Losses at the gene ends were 3 bases for V and 5 bases for J; bases not matched to a gene: 3. This CDR3 region has 15 residues. The germline gives CDR1 LGHDT, CDR2 YNNKEL (reference sequence). The CDR3 nucleotides are TGTGCCAGCAGCCAGACTAGCGGGAGTAGAGATACGCAGTATTTT. Its protein product is CASSQTSGSRDTQYF.

The J gene is TRBJ2-2, the V gene TRBV28; D perhaps matches TRBD2 (6 bases). CDR3 length equals 14 residues. Germline V CDR1 and CDR2: MDHEN, SYDVKM. V lost 8 bases and J 2 bases, leaving 12 bases between the germline ends. The CDR3 DNA reads TGTGCCAGCTCCATTAGCGGAAACACCGGGGAGCTGTTTTTT. It yields the protein CASSISGNTGELFF.

The rearrangement joins TRBV10-3 to TRBJ2-1; maybe TRBD1 (5 bases). Germline V CDR1 and CDR2: ENHRY, SYGVKD. This CDR3 is built from 14 residues. The V end was cut by 3 bases, the J end by 1 base, with 7 bases between. CDR3 residues: CAISDQGSYNEQFF. CDR3 sequence (DNA): TGTGCCATCAGTGATCAGGGTTCCTACAATGAGCAGTTCTTC.

V usage is TRBV9 and J usage is TRBJ1-2; 10 positions match TRBD1. V lost 0 bases and J lost 5; bases outside the gene matches: 7. The CDR3 covers 16 residues. Germline CDR1 SGDLS, CDR2 YYNGEE. Here the CDR3 reads CASSVAGQGKPYGYTF. The CDR3 DNA reads TGTGCCAGCAGCGTAGCGGGACAGGGGAAACCATATGGCTACACCTTC. The complete variable domain, with remaining parts taken from reference TRBV9 and TRBJ1-2, reads DSGVTQTPKHLITATGQRVTLRCSPRSGDLSVYWYQQSLDQGLQFLIQYYNGEERAKGNILERFSAQQFPDLHSELNLSSLELGDSALYFCASSVAGQGKPYGYTFGSGTRLTVV.

The chain recombines TRBV3-1 (or the pseudogene TRBV3-2) with TRBJ2-7; D unclear. The CDR3 loop spans 13 amino acids. V was shortened by 4 bases and J by 5 bases, with 12 bases between the two germline ends. Germline values: CDR1 LGHDT, CDR2 YNNKEL (reference sequence). CDR3 residues: CASSLGIQDEQYF. The CDR3 DNA reads TGTGCCAGCAGCCTGGGCATTCAAGACGAGCAGTACTTC.

V is TRBV11-1 and J is TRBJ2-1; TRBD2 aligns across 7 bases. Unmatched junction bases numbered 9, after V lost 1 base and J lost 9 bases. This CDR3 has 15 amino acids. Germline V gene data show CDR1 as SGHAT and CDR2 as FQDESV (reference sequence). Here the CDR3 DNA reads TGTGCCAGCAGCTTAGGTGGCGGGAGAAGGAGTGAGCAGTTCTTC. Translated, it gives CASSLGGGRRSEQFF.

This chain connects TRBV27 to TRBJ1-5; 10 nucleotides agree with TRBD1. The germline V gene has CDR1 MNHEY and CDR2 SMNVEV (reference sequence). The CDR3 has 15 residues. Germline trimming cut 5 bases from V and 5 bases from J; bases unmatched to any gene: 6. The CDR3 loop is CASSLSGTGDQPQHF. The CDR3 nucleotides read TGTGCCAGCAGTCTCTCCGGGACAGGGGATCAGCCCCAGCATTTT.

This chain uses TRBV4-2 with TRBJ2-7; D call uncertain. The V gene lost 1 base and the J gene lost 3 bases, with 10 bases spanning the gap. The CDR3 loop spans 14 amino acids. Germline CDR1 reads LGHNA; CDR2 reads YNFKEQ. The CDR3 loop is CASSQGMSGYEQYF. The CDR3, as DNA: TGTGCCAGCAGCCAAGGGATGTCGGGCTACGAGCAGTACTTC.

The chain links TRBV11-3 to TRBJ2-3, with 7 bases aligning to TRBD1. This CDR3 spans 13 amino acids. Per germline, CDR1 SGHNT and CDR2 YENEEA. Trimming removed 1 base from V and 9 bases from J; junction bases left unmatched: 4. The CDR3 loop is CASSLGPTGTQYF. The CDR3 bases are TGTGCCAGCAGCTTAGGGCCGACAGGGACGCAGTATTTT.

The chain has TRBV5-8 and TRBJ2-1; TRBD1 agrees at 7 bases. J gave up 9 bases and V 6 bases, and 6 bases lay outside the gene matches. The CDR3 is 12 residues long. Germline lookup yields CDR1 SGHTS and CDR2 YDEGEE. CDR3 amino acids: CASNKQGTEQFF. The CDR3, as DNA: TGTGCCAGCAACAAACAGGGGACTGAGCAGTTCTTC.

The chain has TRBV5-1 and TRBJ2-1, with D unclear. Trimming removed 2 bases from V and 5 bases from J, with 8 bases in between. Per germline, CDR1 SGHRS and CDR2 YFSETQ. There are 13 residues in the CDR3. CDR3 residues: CASSFSVDNEQFF. In nucleotides, the CDR3 is TGCGCCAGCAGCTTCTCGGTCGACAATGAGCAGTTCTTC.

The chain uses TRBV6-4 and TRBJ2-2; TRBD2 matches at 9 bases. The J segment lost 3 bases and the V segment lost 4 bases, leaving 3 bases of the junction unmatched. Germline CDR1 is MRHNA and CDR2 is SNTAGT. The CDR3 is 15 amino acids. CDR3 loop: CASSAASGDTGELFF. In nucleotides, the CDR3 is TGTGCCAGCAGTGCCGCTAGCGGGGACACCGGGGAGCTGTTTTTT.